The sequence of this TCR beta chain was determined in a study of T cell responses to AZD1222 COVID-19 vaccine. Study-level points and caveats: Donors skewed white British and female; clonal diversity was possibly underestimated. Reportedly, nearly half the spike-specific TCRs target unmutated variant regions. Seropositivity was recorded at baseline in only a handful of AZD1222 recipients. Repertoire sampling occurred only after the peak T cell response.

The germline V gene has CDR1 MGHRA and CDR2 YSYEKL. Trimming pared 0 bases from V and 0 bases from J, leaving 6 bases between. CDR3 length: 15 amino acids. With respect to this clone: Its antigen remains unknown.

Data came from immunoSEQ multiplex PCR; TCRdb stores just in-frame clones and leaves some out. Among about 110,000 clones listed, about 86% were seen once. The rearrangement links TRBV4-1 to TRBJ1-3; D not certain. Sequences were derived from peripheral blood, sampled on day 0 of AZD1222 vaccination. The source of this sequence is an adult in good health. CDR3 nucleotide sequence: TGCGCCAGCAGCCAAGACTCCAGCTCTGGAAACACCATATATTTT. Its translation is CASSQDSSSGNTIYF.